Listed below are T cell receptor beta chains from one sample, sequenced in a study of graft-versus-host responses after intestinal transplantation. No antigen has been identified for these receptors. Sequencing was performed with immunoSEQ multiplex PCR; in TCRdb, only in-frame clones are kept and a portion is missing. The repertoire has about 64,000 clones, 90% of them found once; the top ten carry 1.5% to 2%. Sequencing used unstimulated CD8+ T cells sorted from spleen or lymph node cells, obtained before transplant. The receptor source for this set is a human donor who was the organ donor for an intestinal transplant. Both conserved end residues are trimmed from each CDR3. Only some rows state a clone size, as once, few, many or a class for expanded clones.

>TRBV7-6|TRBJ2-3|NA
ASSQSGGTGGADTQY
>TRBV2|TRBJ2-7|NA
ASNIAGEYEQY
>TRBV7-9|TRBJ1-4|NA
ASSGDRNEKLF
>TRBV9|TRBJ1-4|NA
ASSGREETNEKLF
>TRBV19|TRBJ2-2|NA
ASRTSTSGWNTGELF
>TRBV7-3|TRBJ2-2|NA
ASSLGWGQGNTGELF
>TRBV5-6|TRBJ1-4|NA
ASSLDRGSLF
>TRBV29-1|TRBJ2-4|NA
SVAGLAKNIQY
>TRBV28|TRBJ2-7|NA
ASSWPTGDPYEQY
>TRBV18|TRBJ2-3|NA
ASSPPEGPTDTQY
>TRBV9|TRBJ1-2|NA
ASSVTGTHYT
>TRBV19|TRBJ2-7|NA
ATSYSGRGTYEQY
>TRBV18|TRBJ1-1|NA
ASSVIRKRGEAF
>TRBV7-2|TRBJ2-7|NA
ASSLEGQTSGSYEQY
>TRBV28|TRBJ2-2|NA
ASSPLLAGLTGELF
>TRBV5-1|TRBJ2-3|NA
ASSLEGLAGPDTQY
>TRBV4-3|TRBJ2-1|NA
ASSQDPSNEQF
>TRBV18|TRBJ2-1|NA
ASSPTGAGYNEQF
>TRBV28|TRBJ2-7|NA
ASSLLSDLSYEQY
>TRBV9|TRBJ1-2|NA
ASSVSVGGAQQGGYT
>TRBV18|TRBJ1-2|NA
ASSPPGAPGYT
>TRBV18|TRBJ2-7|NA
ASSPGYGSLDEQY
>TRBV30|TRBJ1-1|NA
AWGFGMNTEAF
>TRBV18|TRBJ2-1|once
ASSPTSGFYNEQF
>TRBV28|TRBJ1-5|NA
ASSLPPKAGWQQPQH
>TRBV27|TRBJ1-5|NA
ASTQGENQPQH
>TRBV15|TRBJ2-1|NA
ATSRPRHLYNEQF
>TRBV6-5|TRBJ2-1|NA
ASSYSAYNEQF
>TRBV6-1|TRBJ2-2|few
ASSGLAGDTGELF
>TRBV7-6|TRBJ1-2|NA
ASSLLAGYLYGYT
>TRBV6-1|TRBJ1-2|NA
ASSEVIFGAIPIVGYT
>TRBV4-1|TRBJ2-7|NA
ASSLIQGGRSSYEQY
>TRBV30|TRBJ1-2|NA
AWTGGNYGYT
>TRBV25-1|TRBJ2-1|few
ASSDGGWGRDYNEQF
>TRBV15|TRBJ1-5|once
ATSRDRGVQQPQH
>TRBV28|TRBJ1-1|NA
ASSSWDRDTEAF
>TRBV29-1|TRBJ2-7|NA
SVLQGYEQY
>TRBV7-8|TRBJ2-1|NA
ASSLDLGAGDEQF
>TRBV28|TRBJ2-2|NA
ASSLLPGGELF
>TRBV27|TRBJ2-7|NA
ASSLTGGPYEQY
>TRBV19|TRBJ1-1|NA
ASSQGTAYTEAF